This entry concerns a single T cell receptor (beta chain). The antigen remains unidentified. Germline CDR1 reads ENHRY; CDR2 reads SYGVKD. Trimming shortened V by 6 bases and J by 1 base, and 12 bases separated the two germline ends. The CDR3 totals 14 residues. Profiled with immunoSEQ multiplex PCR; TCRdb holds only in-frame clones, not every one. The profile shows fewer than 140,000 clones, 80% to 95% of them singletons. The sample is drawn from a study of T cell responses to AZD1222 COVID-19 vaccine. Whole-study findings and limits: CD4 TCRs linked to vaccination spanned spike, dominating at 160-218 and 743-854.

The chain carries TRBV10-3 and TRBJ1-1; perhaps TRBD1 as D (5 bases). The TCR originated in an adult who received the AZD1222 COVID-19 vaccine. This material consisted of peripheral blood, taken 28 days after the second AZD1222 dose. For the CDR3, the DNA is TGTGCCATCAGCCCACGGGACCGGAACACTGAAGCTTTCTTT. Encoded protein: CAISPRDRNTEAFF.